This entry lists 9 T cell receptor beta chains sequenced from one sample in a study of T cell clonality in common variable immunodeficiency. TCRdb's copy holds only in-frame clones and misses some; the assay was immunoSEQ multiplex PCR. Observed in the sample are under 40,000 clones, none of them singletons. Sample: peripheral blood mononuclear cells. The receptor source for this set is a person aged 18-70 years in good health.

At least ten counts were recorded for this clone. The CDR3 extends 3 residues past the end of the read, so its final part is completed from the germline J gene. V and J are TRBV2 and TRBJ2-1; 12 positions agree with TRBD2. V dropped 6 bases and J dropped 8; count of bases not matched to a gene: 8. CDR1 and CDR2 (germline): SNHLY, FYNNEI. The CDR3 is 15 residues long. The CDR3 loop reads CASRLTSGRSDEQFF. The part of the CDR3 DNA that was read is TGTGCCAGCAGACTTACTAGCGGGAGGTCGGATGAG.

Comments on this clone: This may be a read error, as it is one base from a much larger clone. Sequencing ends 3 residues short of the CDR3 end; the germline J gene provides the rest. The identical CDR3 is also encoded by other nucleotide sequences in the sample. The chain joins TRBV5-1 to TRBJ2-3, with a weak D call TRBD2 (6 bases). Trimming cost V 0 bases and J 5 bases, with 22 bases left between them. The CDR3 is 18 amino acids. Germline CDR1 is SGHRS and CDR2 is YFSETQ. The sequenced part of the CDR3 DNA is TGCGCCAGCAGCTTGGAAGTGGCGGGGTATCGTGTATTAGATACG. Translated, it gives CASSLEVAGYRVLDT. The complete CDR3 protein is CASSLEVAGYRVLDTQYF.

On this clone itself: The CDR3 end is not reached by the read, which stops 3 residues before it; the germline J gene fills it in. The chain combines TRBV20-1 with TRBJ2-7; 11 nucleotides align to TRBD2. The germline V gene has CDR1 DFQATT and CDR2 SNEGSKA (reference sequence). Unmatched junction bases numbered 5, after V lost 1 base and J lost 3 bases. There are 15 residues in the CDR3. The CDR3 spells CSARVLGLAVYEQYF. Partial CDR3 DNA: TGCAGTGCTAGAGTTCTGGGACTAGCGGTCTACGAG.

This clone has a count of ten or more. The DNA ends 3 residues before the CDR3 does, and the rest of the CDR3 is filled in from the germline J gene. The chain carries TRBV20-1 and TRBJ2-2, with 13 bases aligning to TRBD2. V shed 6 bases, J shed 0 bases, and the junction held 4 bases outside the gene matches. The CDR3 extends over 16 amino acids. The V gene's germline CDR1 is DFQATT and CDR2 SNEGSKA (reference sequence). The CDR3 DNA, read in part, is TGCAGTGCAACACTAGCGGGAGGGCCGAACACCGGGGAG. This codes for CSATLAGGPNTGE. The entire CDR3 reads CSATLAGGPNTGELFF.

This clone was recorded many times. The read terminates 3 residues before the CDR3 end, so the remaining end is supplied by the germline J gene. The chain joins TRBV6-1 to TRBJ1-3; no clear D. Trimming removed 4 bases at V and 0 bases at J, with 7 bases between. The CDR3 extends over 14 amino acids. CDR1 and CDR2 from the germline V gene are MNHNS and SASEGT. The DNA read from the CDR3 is TGTGCCAGCAGTGTGGTCGGCTCTGGAAACACC. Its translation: CASSVVGSGNT. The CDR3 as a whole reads CASSVVGSGNTIYF.

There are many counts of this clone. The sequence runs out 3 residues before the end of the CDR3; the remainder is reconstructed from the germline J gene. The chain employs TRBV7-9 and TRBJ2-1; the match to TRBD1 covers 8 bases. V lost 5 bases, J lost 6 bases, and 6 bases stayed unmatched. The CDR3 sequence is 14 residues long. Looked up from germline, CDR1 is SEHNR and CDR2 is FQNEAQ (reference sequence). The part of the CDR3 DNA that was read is TGTGCCAGCAGCCGTAACGGACAGGGCAATGAG. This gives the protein CASSRNGQGNE. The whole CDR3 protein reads CASSRNGQGNEQFF.

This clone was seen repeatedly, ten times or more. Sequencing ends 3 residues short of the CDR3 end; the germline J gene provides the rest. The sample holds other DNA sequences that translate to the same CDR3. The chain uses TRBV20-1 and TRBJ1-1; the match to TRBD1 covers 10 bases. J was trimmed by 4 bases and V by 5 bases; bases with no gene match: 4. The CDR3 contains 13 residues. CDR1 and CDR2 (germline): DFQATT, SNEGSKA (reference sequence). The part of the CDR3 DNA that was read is TGCAGTGCTCGACGGACAGGGGGCACTGAA. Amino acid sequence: CSARRTGGTE. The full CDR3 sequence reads CSARRTGGTEAFF.

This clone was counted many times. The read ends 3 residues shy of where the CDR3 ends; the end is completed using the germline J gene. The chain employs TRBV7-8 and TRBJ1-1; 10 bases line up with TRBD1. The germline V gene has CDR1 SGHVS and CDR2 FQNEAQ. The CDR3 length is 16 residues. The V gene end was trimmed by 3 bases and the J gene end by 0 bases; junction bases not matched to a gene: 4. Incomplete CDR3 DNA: TGTGCCAGCAGCTTCTCCGGGACAGGGGTGAACACTGAA. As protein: CASSFSGTGVNTE. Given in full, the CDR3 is CASSFSGTGVNTEAFF.

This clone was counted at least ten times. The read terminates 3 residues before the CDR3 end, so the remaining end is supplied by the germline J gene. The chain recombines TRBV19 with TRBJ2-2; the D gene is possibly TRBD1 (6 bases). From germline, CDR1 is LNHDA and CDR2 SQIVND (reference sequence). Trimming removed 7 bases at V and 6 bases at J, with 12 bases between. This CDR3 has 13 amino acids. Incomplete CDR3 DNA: TGTGCCAGTACCCAACAGGGAGCCGGGGAG. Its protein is CASTQQGAGE. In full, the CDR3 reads CASTQQGAGELFF.